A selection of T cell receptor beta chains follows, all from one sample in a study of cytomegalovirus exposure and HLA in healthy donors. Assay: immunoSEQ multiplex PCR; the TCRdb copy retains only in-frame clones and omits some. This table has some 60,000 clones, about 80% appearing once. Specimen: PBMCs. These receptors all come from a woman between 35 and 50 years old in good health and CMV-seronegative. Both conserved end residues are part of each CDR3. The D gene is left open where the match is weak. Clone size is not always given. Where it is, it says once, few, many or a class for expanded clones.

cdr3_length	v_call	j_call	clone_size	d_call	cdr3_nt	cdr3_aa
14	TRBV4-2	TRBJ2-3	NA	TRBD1	TGTGCCAGCACCTTTGGACAGGCAGGAGATACGCAGTATTTT	CASTFGQAGDTQYF
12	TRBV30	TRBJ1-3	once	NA	TGTGCCTGGAGAGGGGTGGGAAACACCATATATTTT	CAWRGVGNTIYF
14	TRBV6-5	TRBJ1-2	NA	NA	TGTGCCAGCAGTTCGGGCACGGGATTCAGTGGCTACACCTTC	CASSSGTGFSGYTF
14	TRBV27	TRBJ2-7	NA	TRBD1	TGTGCCAGCAGAATTGACAGGGGGACCTACGAGCAGTACTTC	CASRIDRGTYEQYF
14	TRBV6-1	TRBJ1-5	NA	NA	TGTGCCAGCAGTGAAAGGTGGGGAGATCAGCCCCAGCATTTT	CASSERWGDQPQHF
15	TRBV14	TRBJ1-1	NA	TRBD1	TGTGCCAGCAGCCAGGGCCGGGACAGGGACACTGAAGCTTTCTTT	CASSQGRDRDTEAFF
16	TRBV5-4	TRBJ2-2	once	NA	TGTGCCAGCAGCCCCGGGACAGCGGGGAACACCGGGGAGCTGTTTTTT	CASSPGTAGNTGELFF
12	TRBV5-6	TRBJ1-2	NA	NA	TGTGCCAGCGGCAGGGGTAGCTATGGCTACACCTTC	CASGRGSYGYTF
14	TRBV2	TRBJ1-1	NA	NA	TGTGCCAGCAGTGAAGGGGGGGGACCGACTGAAGCTTTCTTT	CASSEGGGPTEAFF
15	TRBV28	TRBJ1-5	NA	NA	TGTGCCAGCAGTTTATTTCCCTATAGCAATCAGCCCCAGCATTTT	CASSLFPYSNQPQHF
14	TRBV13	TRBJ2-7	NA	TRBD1	TGTGCCAGCAGCTCGGGACAGGGAGGAGGTCGGCAGTACTTC	CASSSGQGGGRQYF
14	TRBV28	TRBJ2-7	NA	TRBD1	TGTGCCAGCAGTTCCCAGGGGGCGCGAAACGAGCAGTACTTC	CASSSQGARNEQYF
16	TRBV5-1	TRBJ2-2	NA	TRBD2	TGCGCCAGCAGCTTGACAAGCGGGAGGAACACCGGGGAGCTGTTTTTT	CASSLTSGRNTGELFF
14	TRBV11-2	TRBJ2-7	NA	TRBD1	TGTGCCAGCAGCTTTTTGACAGGGTCCTACGAGCAGTACTTC	CASSFLTGSYEQYF
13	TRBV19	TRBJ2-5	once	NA	TGTGCCAGTAGTATCCTAACCGGGGAGACCCAGTACTTC	CASSILTGETQYF
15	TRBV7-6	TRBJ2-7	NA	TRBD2	TGTGCCAGCAGCCCCGGGACTAGCGGGAGGTACGAGCAGTACTTC	CASSPGTSGRYEQYF
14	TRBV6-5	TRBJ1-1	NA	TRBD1	TGTGCCAGCAGTCGGACAGGGGAGGGGACTGAAGCTTTCTTT	CASSRTGEGTEAFF
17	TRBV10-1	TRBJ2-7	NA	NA	TGCGCCAGCAGTGTAGAAGACTACTTTTTCTTTCCGGGCGAGCAGTACTTC	CASSVEDYFFFPGEQYF
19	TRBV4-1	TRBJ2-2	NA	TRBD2	TGCGCCAGCAGGCCACCCAGGGAGGGTAGCGGGAGGGCGGCCGGGGAGCTGTTTTTT	CASRPPREGSGRAAGELFF
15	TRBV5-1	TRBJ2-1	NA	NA	TGCGCCAGCAGCCGGGGGTTCGACTCCTACAATGAGCAGTTCTTC	CASSRGFDSYNEQFF
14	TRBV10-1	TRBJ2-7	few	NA	TGCGCCAGCAGTGAGGGTAGTTTCTCCTACGAGCAGTACTTC	CASSEGSFSYEQYF
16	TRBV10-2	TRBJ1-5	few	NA	TGCGCCAGCAGTGAGTCTCCGGGGAATAGCAATCAGCCCCAGCATTTT	CASSESPGNSNQPQHF